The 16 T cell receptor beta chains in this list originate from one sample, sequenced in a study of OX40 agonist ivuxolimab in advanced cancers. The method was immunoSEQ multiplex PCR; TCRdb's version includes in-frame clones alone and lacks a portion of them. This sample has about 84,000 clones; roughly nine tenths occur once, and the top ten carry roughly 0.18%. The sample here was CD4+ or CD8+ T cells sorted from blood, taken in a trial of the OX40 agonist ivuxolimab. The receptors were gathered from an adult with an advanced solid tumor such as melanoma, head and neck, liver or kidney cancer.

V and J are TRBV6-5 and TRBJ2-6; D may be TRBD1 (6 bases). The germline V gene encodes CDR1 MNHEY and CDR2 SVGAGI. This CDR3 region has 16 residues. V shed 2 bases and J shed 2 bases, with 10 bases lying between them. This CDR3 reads CASSYGDRPGANVLTF. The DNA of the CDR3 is TGTGCCAGCAGTTACGGAGACAGGCCTGGGGCCAACGTCCTGACTTTC.

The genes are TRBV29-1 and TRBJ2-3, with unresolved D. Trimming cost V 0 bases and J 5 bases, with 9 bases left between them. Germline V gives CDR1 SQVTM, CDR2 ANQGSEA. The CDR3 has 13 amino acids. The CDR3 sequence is CSVEDLDRDTQYF. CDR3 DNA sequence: TGCAGCGTTGAAGATCTGGATAGAGATACGCAGTATTTT.

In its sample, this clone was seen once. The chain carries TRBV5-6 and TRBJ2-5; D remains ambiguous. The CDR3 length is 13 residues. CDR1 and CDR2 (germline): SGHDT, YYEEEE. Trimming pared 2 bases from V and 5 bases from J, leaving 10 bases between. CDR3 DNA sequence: TGTGCCAGCAGCTTTGGGGTTACGGAGACCCAGTACTTC. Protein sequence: CASSFGVTETQYF. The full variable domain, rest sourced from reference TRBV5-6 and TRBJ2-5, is DAGVTQSPTHLIKTRGQQVTLRCSPKSGHDTVSWYQQALGQGPQFIFQYYEEEERQRGNFPDRFSGHQFPNYSSELNVNALLLGDSALYLCASSFGVTETQYFGPGTRLLVL.

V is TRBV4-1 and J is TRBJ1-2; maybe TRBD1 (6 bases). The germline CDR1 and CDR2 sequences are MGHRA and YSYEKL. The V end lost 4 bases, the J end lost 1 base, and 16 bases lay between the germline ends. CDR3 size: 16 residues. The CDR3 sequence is CASSPGGATGNYGYTF. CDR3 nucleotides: TGCGCCAGCAGCCCGGGGGGGGCGACGGGTAACTATGGCTACACCTTC.

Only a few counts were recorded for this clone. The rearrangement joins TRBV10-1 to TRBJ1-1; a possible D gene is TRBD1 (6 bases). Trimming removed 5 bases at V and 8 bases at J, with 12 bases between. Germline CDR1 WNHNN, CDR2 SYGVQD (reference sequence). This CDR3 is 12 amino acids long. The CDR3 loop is CASSLATGEAFF. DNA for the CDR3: TGCGCCAGCAGTCTCGCCACAGGGGAAGCTTTCTTT.

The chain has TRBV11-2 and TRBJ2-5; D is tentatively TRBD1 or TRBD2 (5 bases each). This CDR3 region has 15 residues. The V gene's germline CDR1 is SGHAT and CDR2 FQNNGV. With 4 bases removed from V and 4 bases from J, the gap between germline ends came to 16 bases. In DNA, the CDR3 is TGTGCCAGCAGCTACGGGACCTCAAGACGAGAGACCCAGTACTTC. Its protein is CASSYGTSRRETQYF. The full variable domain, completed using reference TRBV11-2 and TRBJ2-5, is EAGVAQSPRYKIIEKRQSVAFWCNPISGHATLYWYQQILGQGPKLLIQFQNNGVVDDSQLPKDRFSAERLKGVDSTLKIQPAKLEDSAVYLCASSYGTSRRETQYFGPGTRLLVL.

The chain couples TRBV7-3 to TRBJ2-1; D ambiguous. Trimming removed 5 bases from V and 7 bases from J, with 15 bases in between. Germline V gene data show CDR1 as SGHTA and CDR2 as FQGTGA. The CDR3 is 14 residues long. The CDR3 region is CASSGTGLLNEQFF. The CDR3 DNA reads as TGTGCCAGCAGCGGAACGGGCCTTTTGAATGAGCAGTTCTTC.

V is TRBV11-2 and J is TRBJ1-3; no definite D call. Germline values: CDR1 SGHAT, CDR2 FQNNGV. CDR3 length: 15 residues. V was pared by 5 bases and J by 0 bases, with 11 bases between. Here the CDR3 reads CASSPMRASGNTIYF. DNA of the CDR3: TGTGCCAGCAGCCCCATGAGGGCCTCTGGAAACACCATATATTTT.

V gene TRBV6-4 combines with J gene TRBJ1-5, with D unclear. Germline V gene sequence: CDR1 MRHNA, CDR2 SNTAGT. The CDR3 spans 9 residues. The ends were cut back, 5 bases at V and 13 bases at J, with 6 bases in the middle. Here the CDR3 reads CASSTRQHF. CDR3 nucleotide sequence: TGTGCCAGCAGTACAAGGCAGCATTTT.

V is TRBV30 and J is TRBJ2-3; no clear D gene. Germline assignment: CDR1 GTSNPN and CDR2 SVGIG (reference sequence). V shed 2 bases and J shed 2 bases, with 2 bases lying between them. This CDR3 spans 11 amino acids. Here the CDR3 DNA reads TGTGCCTGGAGTTTCACAGATACGCAGTATTTT. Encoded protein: CAWSFTDTQYF.

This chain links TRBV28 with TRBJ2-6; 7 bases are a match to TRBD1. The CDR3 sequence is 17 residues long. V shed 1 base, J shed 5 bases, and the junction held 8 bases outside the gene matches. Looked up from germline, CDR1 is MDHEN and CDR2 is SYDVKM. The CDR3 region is CASSLFLQGSRANVLTF. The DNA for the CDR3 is TGTGCCAGCAGTTTATTTTTACAGGGGTCTCGGGCCAACGTCCTGACTTTC.

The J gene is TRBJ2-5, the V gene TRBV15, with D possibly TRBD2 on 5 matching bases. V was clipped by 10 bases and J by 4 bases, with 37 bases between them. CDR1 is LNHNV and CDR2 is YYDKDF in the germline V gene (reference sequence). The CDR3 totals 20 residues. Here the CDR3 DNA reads TGTGCCATAAAAACGATGCCCCGGGATTTAGGGATAGAGGGTGGAGAGACCCAGTACTTC. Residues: CAIKTMPRDLGIEGGETQYF.

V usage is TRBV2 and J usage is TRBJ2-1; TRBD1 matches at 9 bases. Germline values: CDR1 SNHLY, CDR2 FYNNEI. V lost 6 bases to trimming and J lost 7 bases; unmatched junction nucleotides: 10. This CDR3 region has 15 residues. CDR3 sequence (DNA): TGTGCCAGCAGCTCCGACAGGGGGAGAGTGAATGAGCAGTTCTTC. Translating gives CASSSDRGRVNEQFF.

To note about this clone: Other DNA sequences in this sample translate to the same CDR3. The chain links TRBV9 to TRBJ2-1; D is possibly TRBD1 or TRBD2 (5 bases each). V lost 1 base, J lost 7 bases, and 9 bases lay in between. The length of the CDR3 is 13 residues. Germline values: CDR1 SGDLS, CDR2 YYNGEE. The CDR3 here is CASSVTGRNEQFF. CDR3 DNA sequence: TGTGCCAGCAGCGTAACGGGACGGAATGAGCAGTTCTTC. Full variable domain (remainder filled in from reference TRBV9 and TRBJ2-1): DSGVTQTPKHLITATGQRVTLRCSPRSGDLSVYWYQQSLDQGLQFLIQYYNGEERAKGNILERFSAQQFPDLHSELNLSSLELGDSALYFCASSVTGRNEQFFGPGTRLTVL.

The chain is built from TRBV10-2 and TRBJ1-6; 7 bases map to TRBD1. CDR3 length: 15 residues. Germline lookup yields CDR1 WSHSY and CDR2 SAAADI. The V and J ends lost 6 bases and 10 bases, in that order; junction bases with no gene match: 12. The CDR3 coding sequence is TGCGCCAGCAGATCACAGGGGTTAATCGGATCACCCCTCCACTTT. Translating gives CASRSQGLIGSPLHF.

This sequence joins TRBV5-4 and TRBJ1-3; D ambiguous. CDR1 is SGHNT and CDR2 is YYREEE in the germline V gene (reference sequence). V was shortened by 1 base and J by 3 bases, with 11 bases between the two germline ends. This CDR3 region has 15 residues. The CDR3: CASSLSGLGGNTIYF. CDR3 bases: TGTGCCAGCAGCTTGAGCGGGCTGGGTGGAAACACCATATATTTT.